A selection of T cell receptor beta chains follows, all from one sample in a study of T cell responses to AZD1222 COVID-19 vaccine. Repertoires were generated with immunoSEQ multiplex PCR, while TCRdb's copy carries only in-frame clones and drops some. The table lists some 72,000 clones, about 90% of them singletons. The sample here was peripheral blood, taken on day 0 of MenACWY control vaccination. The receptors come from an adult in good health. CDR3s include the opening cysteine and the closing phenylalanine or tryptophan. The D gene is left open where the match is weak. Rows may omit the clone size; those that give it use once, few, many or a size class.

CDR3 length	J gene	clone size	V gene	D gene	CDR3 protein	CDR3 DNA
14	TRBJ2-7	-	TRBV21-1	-	CASIASGTTYEQYF	TGTGCCAGCATCGCTAGCGGGACGACCTACGAGCAGTACTTC
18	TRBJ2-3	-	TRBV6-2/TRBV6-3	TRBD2	CASSYTVRLAGTTDTQYF	TGTGCCAGCAGTTACACTGTCCGGCTAGCGGGGACAACGGATACGCAGTATTTT
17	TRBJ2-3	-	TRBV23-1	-	CASSHSRDLGGTDTQYF	TGCGCCAGCAGTCACAGCCGGGACTTGGGGGGCACAGATACGCAGTATTTT
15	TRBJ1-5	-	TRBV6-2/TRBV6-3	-	CASSSLGQGDQPQHF	TGTGCCAGCAGCAGCCTGGGGCAGGGCGATCAGCCCCAGCATTTT
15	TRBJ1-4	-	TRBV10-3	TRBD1	CATGQGAPGTEKLFF	TGTGCCACTGGACAGGGGGCGCCGGGTACTGAAAAACTGTTTTTT
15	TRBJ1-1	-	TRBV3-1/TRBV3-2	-	CASSHRDVGGTEAFF	TGTGCCAGCAGCCATCGGGACGTTGGAGGCACTGAAGCTTTCTTT
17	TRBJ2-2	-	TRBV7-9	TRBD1	CATRGSSGTGNTGELFF	TGTGCTACCAGAGGTAGTTCCGGGACAGGGAACACCGGGGAGCTGTTTTTT
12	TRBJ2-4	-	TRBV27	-	CASSTSKNIQYF	TGTGCCAGCAGTACATCCAAAAACATTCAGTACTTC
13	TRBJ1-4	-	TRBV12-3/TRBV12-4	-	CASSFGGGEKLFF	TGTGCCAGCAGTTTTGGGGGGGGAGAAAAACTGTTTTTT
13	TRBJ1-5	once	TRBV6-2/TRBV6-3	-	CASSNRGGQPQHF	TGTGCCAGCAGCAACCGCGGGGGTCAGCCCCAGCATTTT
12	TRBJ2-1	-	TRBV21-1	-	CASVEGYNEQFF	TGTGCCAGCGTGGAGGGATACAATGAGCAGTTCTTC
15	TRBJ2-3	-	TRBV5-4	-	CASSLDDRITDTQYF	TGTGCCAGCAGCTTGGATGACAGGATCACAGATACGCAGTATTTT
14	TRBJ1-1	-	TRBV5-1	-	CASSWGGGPTEAFF	TGCGCCAGCAGCTGGGGCGGGGGGCCAACTGAAGCTTTCTTT
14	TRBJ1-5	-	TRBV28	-	CASSWGHPNQPQHF	TGTGCCAGCAGTTGGGGACACCCAAATCAGCCCCAGCATTTT
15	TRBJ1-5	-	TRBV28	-	CASSGGQAGNQPQHF	TGTGCCAGCAGTGGAGGGCAAGCCGGCAATCAGCCCCAGCATTTT
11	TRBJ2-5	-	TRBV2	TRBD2	CGSGDPRTQYF	TGTGGAAGCGGGGACCCAAGGACCCAGTACTTC
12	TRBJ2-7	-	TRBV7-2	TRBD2	CASSLDSSGAYF	TGTGCCAGCAGCTTAGACTCTAGCGGGGCGTACTTC
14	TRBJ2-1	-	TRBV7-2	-	CASQSGRANNEQFF	TGTGCCAGCCAATCGGGGCGCGCCAACAATGAGCAGTTCTTC
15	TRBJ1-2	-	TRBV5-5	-	CASSPRSGGERGYTF	TGTGCCAGCAGCCCAAGGTCTGGTGGGGAGAGAGGCTACACCTTC
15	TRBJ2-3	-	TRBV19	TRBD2	CASSISGSGTDTQYF	TGTGCCAGTAGTATTAGCGGGAGTGGCACAGATACGCAGTATTTT
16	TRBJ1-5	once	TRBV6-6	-	CASSYSDSYSNQPQHF	TGTGCCAGCAGTTACTCAGACAGTTATAGCAATCAGCCCCAGCATTTT
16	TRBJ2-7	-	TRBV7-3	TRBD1	CASSQAPGQGIYEQYF	TGTGCCAGCAGCCAAGCCCCGGGACAGGGCATTTACGAGCAGTACTTC
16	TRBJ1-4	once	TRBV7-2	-	CASSLSLDARGEKLFF	TGTGCCAGCAGCCTGAGCTTAGATGCAAGAGGTGAAAAACTGTTTTTT
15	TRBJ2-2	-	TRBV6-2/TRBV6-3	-	CASSRDFTLAGELFF	TGTGCCAGCAGTAGGGACTTCACCCTGGCGGGGGAGCTGTTTTTT
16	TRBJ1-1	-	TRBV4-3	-	CASSQDTGSFNTEAFF	TGCGCCAGCAGCCAAGATACAGGGAGTTTCAACACTGAAGCTTTCTTT
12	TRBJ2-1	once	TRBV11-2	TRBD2	CASSITREDQFF	TGTGCCAGCAGCATAACACGGGAGGACCAGTTCTTC
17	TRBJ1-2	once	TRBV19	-	CASSSPGAAGLSYGYTF	TGTGCCAGTAGTTCCCCAGGGGCAGCGGGTTTATCTTATGGCTACACCTTC
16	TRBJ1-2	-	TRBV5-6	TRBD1	CASSRTGGASHYGYTF	TGTGCCAGCAGCAGGACAGGGGGCGCTTCGCACTATGGCTACACCTTC
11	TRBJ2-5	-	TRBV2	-	CASSIGETQYF	TGTGCCAGCAGTATTGGGGAGACCCAGTACTTC
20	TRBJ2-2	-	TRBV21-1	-	CASSKETGGTSGSGTGELFF	TGTGCCAGCAGCAAAGAGACAGGGGGCACTAGCGGGAGTGGCACCGGGGAGCTGTTTTTT
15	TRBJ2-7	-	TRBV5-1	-	CASKVGHLGVYEQYF	TGCGCCAGCAAAGTGGGCCATCTAGGGGTCTACGAGCAGTACTTC
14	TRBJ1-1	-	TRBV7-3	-	CASSSQGGNTEAFF	TGTGCCAGCAGCTCCCAGGGAGGGAACACTGAAGCTTTCTTT
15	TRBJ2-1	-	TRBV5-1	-	CASSLEGHTGNEQFF	TGCGCCAGCAGCTTGGAGGGACATACGGGCAATGAGCAGTTCTTC
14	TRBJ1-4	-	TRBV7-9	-	CASRSTGRNEKLFF	TGTGCCAGCCGCTCGACGGGCCGGAATGAAAAACTGTTTTTT
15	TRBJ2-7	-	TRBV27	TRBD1	CASSLTDREAAEQYF	TGTGCCAGCAGTCTAACGGACAGGGAGGCCGCCGAGCAGTACTTC
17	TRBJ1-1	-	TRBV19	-	CASSIDSVSRGNTEAFF	TGTGCCAGTAGTATAGATTCCGTCAGCCGAGGGAACACTGAAGCTTTCTTT
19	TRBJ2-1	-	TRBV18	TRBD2	CASSPGRLAGSTSYNEQFF	TGTGCCAGCTCACCAGGCCGGCTAGCGGGGTCCACTTCCTACAATGAGCAGTTCTTC
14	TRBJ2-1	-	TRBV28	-	CASSLPDTYNEQFF	TGTGCCAGCAGTTTACCCGACACCTACAATGAGCAGTTCTTC
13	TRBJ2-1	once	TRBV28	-	CASSFSSYNEQFF	TGTGCCAGCAGTTTTAGCTCCTACAATGAGCAGTTCTTC
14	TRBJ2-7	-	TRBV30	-	CAWTNSGREYEQYF	TGTGCCTGGACGAACTCGGGCCGAGAATACGAGCAGTACTTC
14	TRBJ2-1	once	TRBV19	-	CASSSWPGYNEQFF	TGTGCCAGTAGTTCTTGGCCGGGGTACAATGAGCAGTTCTTC
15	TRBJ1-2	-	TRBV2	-	CASSEGGWGRYGYTF	TGTGCCAGCAGTGAAGGGGGCTGGGGTCGATATGGCTACACCTTC
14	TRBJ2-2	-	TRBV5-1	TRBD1	CASSLTILDRDRFF	TGCGCCAGCAGCTTGACCATATTAGACCGGGACAGGTTTTTT
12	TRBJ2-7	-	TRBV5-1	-	CASSLGAYEQYF	TGCGCCAGCAGCTTGGGGGCCTACGAGCAGTACTTC
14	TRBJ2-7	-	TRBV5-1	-	CASSYRTMNHEQYF	TGCGCCAGCAGCTACAGAACCATGAACCACGAGCAGTACTTC
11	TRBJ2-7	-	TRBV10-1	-	CASSDQNEQYF	TGCGCCAGCAGTGACCAGAACGAGCAGTACTTC
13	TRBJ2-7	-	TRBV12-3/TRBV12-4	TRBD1	CASRPTGGYEQYF	TGTGCCAGCAGACCAACAGGGGGCTACGAGCAGTACTTC
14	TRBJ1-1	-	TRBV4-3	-	CASSAQGMNTEAFF	TGCGCCAGCAGCGCTCAGGGGATGAACACTGAAGCTTTCTTT
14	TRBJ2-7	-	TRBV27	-	CASSLGKGVREQYF	TGTGCCAGCAGTTTAGGCAAGGGAGTACGAGAGCAGTACTTC
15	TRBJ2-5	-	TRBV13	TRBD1	CASSLGGTGFETQYF	TGTGCCAGCAGCTTAGGTGGGACAGGTTTTGAGACCCAGTACTTC
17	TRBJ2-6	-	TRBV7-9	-	CASSLGCKPSGANVLTF	TGTGCCAGCAGCTTGGGCTGTAAACCCTCTGGGGCCAACGTCCTGACTTTC
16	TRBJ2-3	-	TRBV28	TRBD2	CASSSGGAGSTDTQYF	TGTGCCAGCAGCAGCGGGGGGGCCGGTAGCACAGATACGCAGTATTTT
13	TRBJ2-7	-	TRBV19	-	CASSSRDHGEQYF	TGTGCCAGTAGTAGCCGGGACCACGGTGAGCAGTACTTC